Sequencing of this T cell receptor (beta chain) was carried out in a study of T-cell memory formation after mild COVID-19. This clonotype was found a few times. Its antigen is not identified. The CDR3 length is 12 residues. Trimming pared 2 bases from V and 4 bases from J, leaving 5 bases between. CDR1 SGHRS and CDR2 YFSETQ come from the germline V gene. TCRalpha and TCRbeta libraries used 5'RACE with constant-segment primers and UMIs. One entry per CDR3 protein results from TCRdb running MiXCR on the 5' RACE reads. The table has around 260,000 distinct CDR3 sequences, roughly 15% seen once. Findings of the study overall: CD4+ contracting clones were mainly CM and EM; CD8+ ones, EMRA. Day 15 to 85 contracting clones showed balanced CD4/CD8; day 15 to 37 expanders favored CD4+.

The J gene is TRBJ2-3, the V gene TRBV5-1, with D hard to call. This sequence originates from a young man who had mild COVID-19 (a few samples of this study predate the infection). Cell type and time point are not known. The sequenced sample consisted of PBMCs or a T cell subset sorted from them (not recorded which). The DNA of the CDR3 is TGCGCCAGCAGCTTTATGCCAGATACGCAGTATTTT. Amino acid sequence: CASSFMPDTQYF. Combining the CDR3 with reference TRBV5-1 and TRBJ2-3 gives the whole variable domain KAGVTQTPRYLIKTRGQQVTLSCSPISGHRSVSWYQQTPGQGLQFLFEYFSETQRNKGNFPGRFSGRQFSNSRSEMNVSTLELGDSALYLCASSFMPDTQYFGPGTRLTVL.